This TCR beta chain was identified during a study of T cell repertoires in cytomegalovirus infection. Looking at the study overall: Indications came from public TCR beta signatures; they pointed to CMV infection and to a matching HLA type.

On this clonotype: Its cognate antigen is unknown.

Study outcomes and limitations: Identification of carriers of CMV plus the relevant HLA was performed using cumulative public TCR beta family frequency.

Trimming pared 7 bases from V and 8 bases from J, leaving 17 bases between. The germline V gene has CDR1 SNHLY and CDR2 FYNNEI. The CDR3 consists of 13 residues. Each CDR3 protein is one row after TCRdb ran MiXCR on the reads. Among hundreds of thousands of distinct CDR3 sequences listed, 35% to 40% were seen once. The gene calls are TRBV2 and TRBJ1-2; D is ambiguous. The material sequenced was PBMCs. The sequence was collected from a human donor in good health (CMV status not recorded). Some clones in this sample may be carry-over from other donors' samples. CDR3 protein: CASTMKFIGGYTF. The CDR3 coding sequence is TGTGCCAGCACCATGAAATTTATCGGGGGCTACACCTTC.